These T cell receptor beta chains were read from a single sample in a study of OX40 agonist ivuxolimab in advanced cancers. The method was immunoSEQ multiplex PCR; TCRdb's version includes in-frame clones alone and lacks a portion of them. Of some 45,000 clones listed, 65% to 90% are singletons. Sequencing was performed on CD4+ or CD8+ T cells sorted from blood, taken in a trial of the OX40 agonist ivuxolimab. These receptors all stem from an adult with an advanced solid tumor such as melanoma, head and neck, liver or kidney cancer. The CDR3 runs from the conserved cysteine through the conserved F or W. The D gene is left open where the match is weak. Clone size is shown for a subset of rows, as once, few, many or a class of expanded clone.

d_gene: .; abundance: .; v_gene: TRBV19; j_gene: TRBJ2-3; len: 14; CDR3nt: TGTGCCAGTAGTCCGCGGGGTACCACAGATACGCAGTATTTT; CDR3aa: CASSPRGTTDTQYF
d_gene: .; abundance: .; v_gene: TRBV7-2; j_gene: TRBJ1-1; len: 13; CDR3nt: TGTGCCAGCAGCGCTACTATGAACACTGAAGCTTTCTTT; CDR3aa: CASSATMNTEAFF
d_gene: .; abundance: .; v_gene: TRBV13; j_gene: TRBJ2-7; len: 14; CDR3nt: TGTGCCAGCAGCTTAGGGGACTCGTCCTACGAGCAGTACTTC; CDR3aa: CASSLGDSSYEQYF
d_gene: .; abundance: .; v_gene: TRBV4-1; j_gene: TRBJ1-2; len: 15; CDR3nt: TGCGCCAGCAGCCAAGATCGAAGGACCGACTATGGCTACACCTTC; CDR3aa: CASSQDRRTDYGYTF
d_gene: TRBD2; abundance: .; v_gene: TRBV11-2; j_gene: TRBJ2-3; len: 13; CDR3nt: TGTGCCAGCGGGACTAGAGGAGTAGATACGCAGTATTTT; CDR3aa: CASGTRGVDTQYF
d_gene: .; abundance: .; v_gene: TRBV6-4; j_gene: TRBJ2-7; len: 13; CDR3nt: TGTGCCAGCAGGGGGGACCCGTCCTATGAGCAGTACTTC; CDR3aa: CASRGDPSYEQYF
d_gene: .; abundance: few; v_gene: TRBV1; j_gene: TRBJ2-7; len: 16; CDR3nt: TGCACCAGCAGCCAAGCACCCGGGAGCTATTACCGCGAGCAGTACTTC; CDR3aa: CTSSQAPGSYYREQYF
d_gene: .; abundance: .; v_gene: TRBV7-9; j_gene: TRBJ2-5; len: 14; CDR3nt: TGTGCCAGCAGCTTCGTCAGGACACCCGAGACCCAGTACTTC; CDR3aa: CASSFVRTPETQYF
d_gene: .; abundance: .; v_gene: TRBV19; j_gene: TRBJ2-1; len: 13; CDR3nt: TGTGCCAGTAGCGGGAACACTTACAATGAGCAGTTCTTC; CDR3aa: CASSGNTYNEQFF
d_gene: .; abundance: .; v_gene: TRBV5-5; j_gene: TRBJ2-3; len: 8; CDR3nt: TGTGCCGGGAATACGCAGTATTTT; CDR3aa: CAGNTQYF